Below, one T cell receptor (beta chain) is given with its context. Reverse transcription used roughly 0.45 to 1 ug RNA and random hexamers. TCRdb reprocessed the immunoSEQ multiplex PCR reads with MiXCR, giving one entry per CDR3 protein. The sample records about 300,000 distinct CDR3 sequences, 85% being singletons. V dropped 1 base and J dropped 7 bases, with 11 bases sitting between them. Germline lookup yields CDR1 SEHNR and CDR2 FQNEAQ (reference sequence). The CDR3 contains 14 residues. These data are taken from a study of CD8 T cells in Susac syndrome. This chain links TRBV7-9 with TRBJ2-1; D possibly corresponds to TRBD1 (6 bases). This sequence originates from a human donor with multiple sclerosis. Sequences were obtained from CD8+ T cells from PBMCs. CDR3 sequence reads: CASSLGGTPNEQFF. As DNA, the CDR3 is TGTGCCAGCAGCTTAGGAGGGACACCTAATGAGCAGTTCTTC.